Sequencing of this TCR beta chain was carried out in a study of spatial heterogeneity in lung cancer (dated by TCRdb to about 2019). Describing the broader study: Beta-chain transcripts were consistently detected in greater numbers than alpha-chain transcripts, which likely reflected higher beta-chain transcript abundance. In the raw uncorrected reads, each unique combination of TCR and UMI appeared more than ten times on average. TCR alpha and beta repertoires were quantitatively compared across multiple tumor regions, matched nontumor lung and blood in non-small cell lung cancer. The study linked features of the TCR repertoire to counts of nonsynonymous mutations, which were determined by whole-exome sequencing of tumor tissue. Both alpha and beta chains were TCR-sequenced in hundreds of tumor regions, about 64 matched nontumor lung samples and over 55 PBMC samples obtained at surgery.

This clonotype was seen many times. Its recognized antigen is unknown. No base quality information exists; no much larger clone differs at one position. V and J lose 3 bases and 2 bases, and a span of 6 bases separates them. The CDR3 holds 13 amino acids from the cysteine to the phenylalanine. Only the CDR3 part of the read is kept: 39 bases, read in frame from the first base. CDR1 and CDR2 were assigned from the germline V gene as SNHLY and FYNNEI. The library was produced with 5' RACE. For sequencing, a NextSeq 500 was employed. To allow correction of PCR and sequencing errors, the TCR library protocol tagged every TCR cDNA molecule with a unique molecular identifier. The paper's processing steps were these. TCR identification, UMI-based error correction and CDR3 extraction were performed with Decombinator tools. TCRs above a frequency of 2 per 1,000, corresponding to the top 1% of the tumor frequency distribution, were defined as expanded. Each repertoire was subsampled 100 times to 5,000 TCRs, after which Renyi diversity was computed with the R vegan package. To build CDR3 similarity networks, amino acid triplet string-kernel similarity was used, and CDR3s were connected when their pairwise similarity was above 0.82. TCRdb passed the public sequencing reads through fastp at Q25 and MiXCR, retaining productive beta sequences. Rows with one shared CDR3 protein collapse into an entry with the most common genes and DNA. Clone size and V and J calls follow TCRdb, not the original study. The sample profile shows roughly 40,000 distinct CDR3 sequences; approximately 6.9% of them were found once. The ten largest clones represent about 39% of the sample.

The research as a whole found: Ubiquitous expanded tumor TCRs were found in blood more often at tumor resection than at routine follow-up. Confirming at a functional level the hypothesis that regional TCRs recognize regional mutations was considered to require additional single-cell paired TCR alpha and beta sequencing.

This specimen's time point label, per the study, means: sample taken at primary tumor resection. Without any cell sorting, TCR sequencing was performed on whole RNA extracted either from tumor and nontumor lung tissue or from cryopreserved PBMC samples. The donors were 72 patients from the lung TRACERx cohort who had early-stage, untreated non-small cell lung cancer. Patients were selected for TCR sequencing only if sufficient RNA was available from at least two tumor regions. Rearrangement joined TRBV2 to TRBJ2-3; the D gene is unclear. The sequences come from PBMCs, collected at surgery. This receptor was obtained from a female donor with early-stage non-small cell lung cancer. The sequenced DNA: TGTGCCAGCAGTGAGGATTCCACAGATACGCAGTATTTT. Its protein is CASSEDSTDTQYF.